These T cell receptor beta chains were read from a single sample in a study of CD8 T cells in ankylosing spondylitis. TCRdb re-derived calls from the 5' RACE reads in MiXCR, one entry per CDR3 protein. The data hold about 140,000 distinct CDR3 sequences, with around 32% observed a single time. The sequenced sample was synovial fluid, either unsorted or a sorted T cell fraction (not recorded which). The source is a male donor with ankylosing spondylitis. Both conserved end residues are part of each CDR3. A D gene is named only where the DNA matches it firmly. Expanded clones get a size class; other rows say once, few or many, or leave the size out.

clone size: -; CDR3 length: 13; J gene: TRBJ2-7; V gene: TRBV20-1; D gene: TRBD1; CDR3 DNA: TGCAGTGCCTGGGACAGGGTATCCTACGAGCAGTACTTC; CDR3 protein: CSAWDRVSYEQYF
clone size: -; CDR3 length: 13; J gene: TRBJ2-1; V gene: TRBV11-2; D gene: -; CDR3 DNA: TGTGCCAGCAGCTTAGGAACTGGGAATGAGCAGTTCTTC; CDR3 protein: CASSLGTGNEQFF
clone size: few; CDR3 length: 12; J gene: TRBJ2-6; V gene: TRBV29-1; D gene: -; CDR3 DNA: TGCAGCGTGGGAAGTGGGGCCAACGTCCTGACTTTC; CDR3 protein: CSVGSGANVLTF
clone size: few; CDR3 length: 13; J gene: TRBJ1-4; V gene: TRBV11-2; D gene: -; CDR3 DNA: TGTGCCAGCAGCACGGGGGACTTTCTCCCGGTGTTTTTT; CDR3 protein: CASSTGDFLPVFF
clone size: many; CDR3 length: 15; J gene: TRBJ2-3; V gene: TRBV7-9; D gene: TRBD2; CDR3 DNA: TGTGCCAGCAGCCCGTGGGCGGGAGAAACAGATACGCAGTATTTT; CDR3 protein: CASSPWAGETDTQYF
clone size: -; CDR3 length: 15; J gene: TRBJ2-5; V gene: TRBV20-1; D gene: TRBD1; CDR3 DNA: TGCAGTGCTGACCCCGGGACAGGCGGCCAAGAGACCCAGTACTTC; CDR3 protein: CSADPGTGGQETQYF
clone size: -; CDR3 length: 13; J gene: TRBJ2-7; V gene: TRBV29-1; D gene: TRBD2; CDR3 DNA: TGCAGCGTAGGAAGCGGGAGATTCTACGAGCAGTACTTC; CDR3 protein: CSVGSGRFYEQYF
clone size: few; CDR3 length: 15; J gene: TRBJ1-2; V gene: TRBV6-1; D gene: TRBD1; CDR3 DNA: TGTGCCAGCAGAACATCCGGGACAGGGGGGAATGGCTACACCTTC; CDR3 protein: CASRTSGTGGNGYTF
clone size: few; CDR3 length: 13; J gene: TRBJ1-2; V gene: TRBV20-1; D gene: -; CDR3 DNA: TGCAGTGCTCGCGGGGTCCCGACCTATGGCTACACCTTC; CDR3 protein: CSARGVPTYGYTF
clone size: -; CDR3 length: 13; J gene: TRBJ1-3; V gene: TRBV20-1; D gene: -; CDR3 DNA: TGCAGTGCGGAAGTTCTTCCTGGAAACACCATATATTTT; CDR3 protein: CSAEVLPGNTIYF
clone size: -; CDR3 length: 15; J gene: TRBJ2-3; V gene: TRBV20-1; D gene: -; CDR3 DNA: TGCAGTGCTAGTTCGCGGGCGACTAGCACAGATACGCAGTATTTT; CDR3 protein: CSASSRATSTDTQYF
clone size: many; CDR3 length: 14; J gene: TRBJ2-5; V gene: TRBV27; D gene: -; CDR3 DNA: TGTGCCAGCAGTTTAAGGGGGGGTCAAGAGACCCAGTACTTC; CDR3 protein: CASSLRGGQETQYF
clone size: few; CDR3 length: 15; J gene: TRBJ2-1; V gene: TRBV11-3; D gene: TRBD2; CDR3 DNA: TGTGCCAGCAGCCCACTAGCGGAACCCAGGAATGAGCAGTTCTTC; CDR3 protein: CASSPLAEPRNEQFF
clone size: -; CDR3 length: 16; J gene: TRBJ2-7; V gene: TRBV7-3; D gene: -; CDR3 DNA: TGTGCCAGCAGTCTCATGGGGGGCAGTAGTGTCTACGAGCAGTACTTC; CDR3 protein: CASSLMGGSSVYEQYF
clone size: -; CDR3 length: 12; J gene: TRBJ2-5; V gene: TRBV29-1; D gene: -; CDR3 DNA: TGCAGCGTTGCCCGGTCACAAGAGACCCAGTACTTC; CDR3 protein: CSVARSQETQYF
clone size: -; CDR3 length: 14; J gene: TRBJ2-5; V gene: TRBV28; D gene: -; CDR3 DNA: TGTGCCAGCAGTCCCCTTGGGGGTGGAGAGACCCAGTACTTC; CDR3 protein: CASSPLGGGETQYF
clone size: -; CDR3 length: 15; J gene: TRBJ1-2; V gene: TRBV6-5; D gene: -; CDR3 DNA: TGTGCCAGCAGTTACTCGAAAGGGACAAGCTATGGCTACACCTTC; CDR3 protein: CASSYSKGTSYGYTF
clone size: few; CDR3 length: 14; J gene: TRBJ2-7; V gene: TRBV6-1; D gene: -; CDR3 DNA: TGTGCCAGCAGTCCCCGGGCCCAGTCCTACGAGCAGTACTTC; CDR3 protein: CASSPRAQSYEQYF
clone size: -; CDR3 length: 13; J gene: TRBJ2-7; V gene: TRBV20-1; D gene: TRBD2; CDR3 DNA: TGCAGTGCTGGAGCGGGGGGCTACTACGAGCAGTACTTC; CDR3 protein: CSAGAGGYYEQYF
clone size: few; CDR3 length: 16; J gene: TRBJ1-3; V gene: TRBV18; D gene: -; CDR3 DNA: TGTGCCAGCTCACCACCGAAGGCCCGCTCTGGAAACACCATATATTTT; CDR3 protein: CASSPPKARSGNTIYF
clone size: few; CDR3 length: 11; J gene: TRBJ1-2; V gene: TRBV7-2; D gene: -; CDR3 DNA: TGTGCCAGCAGCGCCCGGGAGTCATACACCTTC; CDR3 protein: CASSARESYTF
clone size: few; CDR3 length: 13; J gene: TRBJ2-7; V gene: TRBV3-1; D gene: -; CDR3 DNA: TGTGCCAGCAGCCTAGTGGACAGTTACGAGCAGTACTTC; CDR3 protein: CASSLVDSYEQYF
clone size: many; CDR3 length: 17; J gene: TRBJ1-1; V gene: TRBV20-1; D gene: -; CDR3 DNA: TGCAGTGCTAGAGATCCGGGGGCAGGAACCATGAACACTGAAGCTTTCTTT; CDR3 protein: CSARDPGAGTMNTEAFF
clone size: few; CDR3 length: 17; J gene: TRBJ2-1; V gene: TRBV7-2; D gene: TRBD2; CDR3 DNA: TGTGCCAGCAGCCCCCGGTTAGTAGCGGGCGTTTACAATGAGCAGTTCTTC; CDR3 protein: CASSPRLVAGVYNEQFF
clone size: -; CDR3 length: 15; J gene: TRBJ2-1; V gene: TRBV20-1; D gene: TRBD2; CDR3 DNA: TGCAGTGCTAGCCCGGGGGGGCAGAAAAACAATGAGCAGTTCTTC; CDR3 protein: CSASPGGQKNNEQFF
clone size: many; CDR3 length: 16; J gene: TRBJ2-7; V gene: TRBV12-3/TRBV12-4; D gene: -; CDR3 DNA: TGTGCCAGCAGTGTCGACAGGAGACCCTCTCCTAAGGAGCAGTACTTC; CDR3 protein: CASSVDRRPSPKEQYF
clone size: -; CDR3 length: 14; J gene: TRBJ2-5; V gene: TRBV4-3; D gene: -; CDR3 DNA: TGCGCCAGCAGCCAAGATTGGGGGTCGGAGACCCAGTACTTC; CDR3 protein: CASSQDWGSETQYF
clone size: many; CDR3 length: 16; J gene: TRBJ1-1; V gene: TRBV5-1; D gene: TRBD1; CDR3 DNA: TGCGCCAGCAGCTTGAGGGCAGGGGGCATGAACACTGAAGCTTTCTTT; CDR3 protein: CASSLRAGGMNTEAFF
clone size: -; CDR3 length: 14; J gene: TRBJ1-1; V gene: TRBV20-1; D gene: -; CDR3 DNA: TGCAGTGCTAACGGAGGGGCAAAACACACTGAAGCTTTCTTT; CDR3 protein: CSANGGAKHTEAFF
clone size: -; CDR3 length: 18; J gene: TRBJ2-1; V gene: TRBV13; D gene: TRBD2; CDR3 DNA: TGTGCCAGCAGCCAGGGACTAGCGGGCAAACGCGCCTACAATGAGCAGTTCTTC; CDR3 protein: CASSQGLAGKRAYNEQFF
clone size: -; CDR3 length: 18; J gene: TRBJ1-1; V gene: TRBV6-5; D gene: TRBD1; CDR3 DNA: TGTGCCAGCAGTTTTTCTCCGGGACAGTTTTGGGAGAACACTGAAGCTTTCTTT; CDR3 protein: CASSFSPGQFWENTEAFF
clone size: -; CDR3 length: 14; J gene: TRBJ2-3; V gene: TRBV29-1; D gene: -; CDR3 DNA: TGCAGCGTGGGTCAGGAGGGAGGCACAGATACGCAGTATTTT; CDR3 protein: CSVGQEGGTDTQYF
clone size: few; CDR3 length: 16; J gene: TRBJ1-2; V gene: TRBV20-1; D gene: -; CDR3 DNA: TGCAGTGCTAGAGATGCCGGCCCGCAGGGAAACTATGGCTACACCTTC; CDR3 protein: CSARDAGPQGNYGYTF
clone size: few; CDR3 length: 15; J gene: TRBJ1-3; V gene: TRBV10-3; D gene: -; CDR3 DNA: TGTGCCATCAGGCCCGAGGGGACCTCTGGAAACACCATATATTTT; CDR3 protein: CAIRPEGTSGNTIYF
clone size: -; CDR3 length: 16; J gene: TRBJ1-1; V gene: TRBV27; D gene: TRBD1; CDR3 DNA: TGTGCCAGCAGGATGGAGCCGGGACAGATGAACACTGAAGCTTTCTTT; CDR3 protein: CASRMEPGQMNTEAFF
clone size: -; CDR3 length: 13; J gene: TRBJ1-2; V gene: TRBV25-1; D gene: -; CDR3 DNA: TGTGCCAGCAGTACCAGGGGTATGAATGGCTACACCTTC; CDR3 protein: CASSTRGMNGYTF
clone size: many; CDR3 length: 18; J gene: TRBJ2-7; V gene: TRBV11-2; D gene: TRBD2; CDR3 DNA: TGTGCCAGCAGCTCACGATATCCCGGGAGCGGGAGTACCTACGAGCAGTACTTC; CDR3 protein: CASSSRYPGSGSTYEQYF
clone size: -; CDR3 length: 15; J gene: TRBJ2-1; V gene: TRBV11-3; D gene: TRBD2; CDR3 DNA: TGTGCCAGCAGCTCTCGGACTAGCGGGAGTAATGAGCAGTTCTTC; CDR3 protein: CASSSRTSGSNEQFF
clone size: -; CDR3 length: 14; J gene: TRBJ2-1; V gene: TRBV12-3/TRBV12-4; D gene: -; CDR3 DNA: TGTGCCAGCAGTTTTTCCCAAATCGGCAATGAGCAGTTCTTC; CDR3 protein: CASSFSQIGNEQFF
clone size: -; CDR3 length: 15; J gene: TRBJ2-1; V gene: TRBV7-9; D gene: -; CDR3 DNA: TGTGCCAGCATTTGGCCAGGTCGCTCCTACAATGAGCAGTTCTTC; CDR3 protein: CASIWPGRSYNEQFF
clone size: once; CDR3 length: 16; J gene: TRBJ2-7; V gene: TRBV11-2; D gene: -; CDR3 DNA: TGTGCCAGCAGCTTTGGAGGCAGCGGAATTACCTACGAGCAGTACTTC; CDR3 protein: CASSFGGSGITYEQYF
clone size: -; CDR3 length: 14; J gene: TRBJ1-1; V gene: TRBV5-6; D gene: -; CDR3 DNA: TGTGCCAGGAGCCCTGGGATCAACGGGAAAGAAGCTTTCTTT; CDR3 protein: CARSPGINGKEAFF
clone size: -; CDR3 length: 16; J gene: TRBJ1-1; V gene: TRBV20-1; D gene: -; CDR3 DNA: TGCAGTGCTAGAGGACAGTTCGACCCGTTGAACACTGAAGCTTTCTTT; CDR3 protein: CSARGQFDPLNTEAFF
clone size: many; CDR3 length: 13; J gene: TRBJ2-7; V gene: TRBV6-1; D gene: TRBD2; CDR3 DNA: TGTGCCAGCAGTGTAGCGGGAGTAGGGGAGCAGTACTTC; CDR3 protein: CASSVAGVGEQYF
clone size: few; CDR3 length: 15; J gene: TRBJ2-2; V gene: TRBV12-3/TRBV12-4; D gene: -; CDR3 DNA: TGTGCCAGCAGTTTAGGGGGATCGAACACCGGGGAGCTGTTTTTT; CDR3 protein: CASSLGGSNTGELFF
clone size: many; CDR3 length: 14; J gene: TRBJ2-1; V gene: TRBV5-1; D gene: -; CDR3 DNA: TGCGCCAGCAGCTCGGACGGAACGTACAATGAGCAGTTCTTC; CDR3 protein: CASSSDGTYNEQFF
clone size: -; CDR3 length: 15; J gene: TRBJ2-7; V gene: TRBV4-2; D gene: TRBD1; CDR3 DNA: TGTGCCAGCAGCCAAGAAGTAGGGGGCCCCTACGAGCAGTACTTC; CDR3 protein: CASSQEVGGPYEQYF
clone size: -; CDR3 length: 14; J gene: TRBJ1-2; V gene: TRBV4-1; D gene: -; CDR3 DNA: TGCGCCAGCAGCCAAGCTGAGTTAGGAGCTGGCTACACCTTC; CDR3 protein: CASSQAELGAGYTF
clone size: few; CDR3 length: 16; J gene: TRBJ1-1; V gene: TRBV7-9; D gene: -; CDR3 DNA: TGTGCCAGCAGCCCACGCGGACAACTGATGAACACTGAAGCTTTCTTT; CDR3 protein: CASSPRGQLMNTEAFF
clone size: many; CDR3 length: 13; J gene: TRBJ2-2; V gene: TRBV29-1; D gene: -; CDR3 DNA: TGCAGCGTTGCGGCAGGGAGTCCCGGGGAGCTGTTTTTT; CDR3 protein: CSVAAGSPGELFF
clone size: -; CDR3 length: 17; J gene: TRBJ1-1; V gene: TRBV12-3/TRBV12-4; D gene: -; CDR3 DNA: TGTGCCAGCAGTTCACGTAGGGGAGGACAGCCGAACACTGAAGCTTTCTTT; CDR3 protein: CASSSRRGGQPNTEAFF
clone size: -; CDR3 length: 14; J gene: TRBJ2-4; V gene: TRBV28; D gene: TRBD1; CDR3 DNA: TGTGCCAGCAGTCTCCCGGGACAGGGGAACATTCAGTACTTC; CDR3 protein: CASSLPGQGNIQYF